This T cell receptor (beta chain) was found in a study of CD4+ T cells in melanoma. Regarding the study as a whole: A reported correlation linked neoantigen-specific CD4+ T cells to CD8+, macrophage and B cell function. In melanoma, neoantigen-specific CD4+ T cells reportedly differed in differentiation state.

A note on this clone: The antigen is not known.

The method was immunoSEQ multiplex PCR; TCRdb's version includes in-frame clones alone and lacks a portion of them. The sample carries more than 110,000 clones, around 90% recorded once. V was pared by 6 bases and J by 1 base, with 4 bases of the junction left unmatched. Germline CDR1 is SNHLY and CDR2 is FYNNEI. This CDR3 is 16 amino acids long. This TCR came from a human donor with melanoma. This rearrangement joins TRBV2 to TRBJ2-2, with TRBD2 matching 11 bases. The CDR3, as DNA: TGTGCCAGCAGGGCCACTAGCGGGAGGAACACCGGGGAGCTGTTTTTT. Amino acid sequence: CASRATSGRNTGELFF.